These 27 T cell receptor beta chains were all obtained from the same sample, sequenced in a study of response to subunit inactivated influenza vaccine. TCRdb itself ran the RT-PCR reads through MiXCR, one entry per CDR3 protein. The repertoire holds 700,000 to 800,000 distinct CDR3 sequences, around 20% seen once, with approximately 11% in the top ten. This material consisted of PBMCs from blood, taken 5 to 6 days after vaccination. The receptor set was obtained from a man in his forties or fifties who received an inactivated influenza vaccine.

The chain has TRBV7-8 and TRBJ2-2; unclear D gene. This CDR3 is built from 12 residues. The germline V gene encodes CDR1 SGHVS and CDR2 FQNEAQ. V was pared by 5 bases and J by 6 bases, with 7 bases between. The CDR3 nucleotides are TGTGCCAGCAGCCGCCTGGCCGGGGAGCTGTTTTTT. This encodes CASSRLAGELFF.

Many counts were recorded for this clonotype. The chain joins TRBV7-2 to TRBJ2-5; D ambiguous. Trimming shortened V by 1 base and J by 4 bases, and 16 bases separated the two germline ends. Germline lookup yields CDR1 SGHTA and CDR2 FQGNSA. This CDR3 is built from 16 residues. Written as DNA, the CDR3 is TGTGCCAGCAGCTTAGATCGGCTCGTTTTAGGAGAGACCCAGTACTTC. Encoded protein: CASSLDRLVLGETQYF.

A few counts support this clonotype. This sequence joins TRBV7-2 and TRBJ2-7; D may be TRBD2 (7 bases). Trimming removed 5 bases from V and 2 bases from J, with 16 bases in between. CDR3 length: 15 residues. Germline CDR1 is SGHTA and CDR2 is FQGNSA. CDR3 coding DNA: TGTGCCAGCAGCCCGCGGGGGCCTCGACCCTACGAGCAGTACTTC. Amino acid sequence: CASSPRGPRPYEQYF.

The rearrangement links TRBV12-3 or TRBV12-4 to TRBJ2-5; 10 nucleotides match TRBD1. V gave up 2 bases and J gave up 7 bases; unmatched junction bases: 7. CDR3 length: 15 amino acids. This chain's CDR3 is CASSLRQGAIRTQYF. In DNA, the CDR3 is TGTGCCAGCAGTTTAAGACAGGGGGCTATTCGGACCCAGTACTTC.

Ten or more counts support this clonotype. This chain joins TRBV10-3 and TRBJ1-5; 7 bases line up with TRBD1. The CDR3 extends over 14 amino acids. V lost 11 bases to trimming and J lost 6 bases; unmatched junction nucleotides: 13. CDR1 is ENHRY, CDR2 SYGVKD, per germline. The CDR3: CAATGSGYGQPQHF. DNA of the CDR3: TGTGCCGCGACAGGGTCGGGGTACGGTCAGCCCCAGCATTTT.

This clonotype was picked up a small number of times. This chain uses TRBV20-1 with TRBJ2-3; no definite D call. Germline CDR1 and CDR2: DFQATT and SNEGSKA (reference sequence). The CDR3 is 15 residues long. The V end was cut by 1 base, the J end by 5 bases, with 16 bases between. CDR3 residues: CSARVVGMLGDTQYF. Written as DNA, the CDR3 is TGCAGTGCTAGAGTCGTAGGGATGTTAGGAGATACGCAGTATTTT.

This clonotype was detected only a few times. As DNA, the CDR3 is TGTGCCACCAGCAGGGATGCCTACGAGCAGTACTTC. As protein: CATSRDAYEQYF. The V gene is TRBV15, the J gene TRBJ2-7; no definite D call. Germline V gene lookup returns CDR1 LNHNV and CDR2 YYDKDF (reference sequence). CDR3 length equals 12 residues. Trimming removed 3 bases at V and 2 bases at J, with 5 bases between.

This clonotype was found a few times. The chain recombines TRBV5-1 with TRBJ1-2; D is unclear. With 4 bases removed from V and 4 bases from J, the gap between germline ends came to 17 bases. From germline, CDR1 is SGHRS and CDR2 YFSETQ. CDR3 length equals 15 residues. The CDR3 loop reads CASSRLEGGRYGYTF. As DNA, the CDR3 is TGCGCCAGCAGCCGACTGGAGGGAGGTCGCTATGGCTACACCTTC.

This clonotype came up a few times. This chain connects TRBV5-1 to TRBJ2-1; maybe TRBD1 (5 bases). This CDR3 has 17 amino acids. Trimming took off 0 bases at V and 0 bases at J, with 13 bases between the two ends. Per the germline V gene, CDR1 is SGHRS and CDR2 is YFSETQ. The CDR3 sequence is CASSLDQFDSSYNEQFF. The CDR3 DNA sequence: TGCGCCAGCAGCTTGGATCAATTCGACAGCTCCTACAATGAGCAGTTCTTC.

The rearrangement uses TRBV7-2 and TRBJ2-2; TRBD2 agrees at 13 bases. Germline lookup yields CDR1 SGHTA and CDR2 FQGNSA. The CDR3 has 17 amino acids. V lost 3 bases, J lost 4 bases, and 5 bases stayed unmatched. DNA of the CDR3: TGTGCCAGCAGCTTGGGACTAGCGGGGATAGGCACCGGGGAGCTGTTTTTT. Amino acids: CASSLGLAGIGTGELFF.

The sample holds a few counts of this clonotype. The DNA of the CDR3 is TGTGCCAGCAGTGAAGGTTGGGCTAGCGGGTACAATGAGCAGTTCTTC. This translates into CASSEGWASGYNEQFF. This sequence joins TRBV6-1 and TRBJ2-1; TRBD2 matches at 8 bases. The CDR3 spans 16 residues. Germline CDR1 and CDR2: MNHNS and SASEGT. Unmatched junction bases numbered 6, after V lost 1 base and J lost 4 bases.

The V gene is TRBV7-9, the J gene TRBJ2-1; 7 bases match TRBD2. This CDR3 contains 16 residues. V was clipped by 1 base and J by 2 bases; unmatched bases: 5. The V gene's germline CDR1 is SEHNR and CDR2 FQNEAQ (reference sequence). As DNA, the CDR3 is TGTGCCAGCAGCTTAGAGGGAGGGTCGCCCTACAATGAGCAGTTCTTC. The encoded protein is CASSLEGGSPYNEQFF.

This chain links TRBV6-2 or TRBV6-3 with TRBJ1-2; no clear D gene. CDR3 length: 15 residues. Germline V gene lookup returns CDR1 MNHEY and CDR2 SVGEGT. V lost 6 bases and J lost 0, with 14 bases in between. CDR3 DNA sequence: TGTGCCAGCAGATCCACCTTAGGACCTAACTATGGCTACACCTTC. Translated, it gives CASRSTLGPNYGYTF.

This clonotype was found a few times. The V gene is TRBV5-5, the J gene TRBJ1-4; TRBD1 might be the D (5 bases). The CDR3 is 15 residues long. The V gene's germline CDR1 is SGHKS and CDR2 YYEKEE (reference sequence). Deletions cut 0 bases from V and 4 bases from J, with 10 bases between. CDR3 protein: CASSLGGVVNEKLFF. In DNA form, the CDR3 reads TGTGCCAGCAGCTTGGGAGGGGTAGTTAATGAAAAACTGTTTTTT.

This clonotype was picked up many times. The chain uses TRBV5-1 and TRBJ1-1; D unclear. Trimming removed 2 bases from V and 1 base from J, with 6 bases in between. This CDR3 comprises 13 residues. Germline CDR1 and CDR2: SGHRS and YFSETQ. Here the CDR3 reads CASSFGTNTEAFF. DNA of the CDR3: TGCGCCAGCAGCTTTGGAACGAACACTGAAGCTTTCTTT. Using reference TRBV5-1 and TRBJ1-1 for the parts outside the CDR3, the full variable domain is KAGVTQTPRYLIKTRGQQVTLSCSPISGHRSVSWYQQTPGQGLQFLFEYFSETQRNKGNFPGRFSGRQFSNSRSEMNVSTLELGDSALYLCASSFGTNTEAFFGQGTRLTVV.

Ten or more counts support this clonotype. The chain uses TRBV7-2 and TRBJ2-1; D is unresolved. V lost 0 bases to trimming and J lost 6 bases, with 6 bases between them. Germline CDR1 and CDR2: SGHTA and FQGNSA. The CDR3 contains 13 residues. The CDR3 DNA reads TGTGCCAGCAGCTTAGCAGTCACCAATGAGCAGTTCTTC. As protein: CASSLAVTNEQFF.

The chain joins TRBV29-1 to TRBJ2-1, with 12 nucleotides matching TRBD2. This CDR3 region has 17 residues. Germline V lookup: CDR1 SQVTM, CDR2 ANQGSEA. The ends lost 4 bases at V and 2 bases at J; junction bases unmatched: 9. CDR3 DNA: TGCAGCGTTGTTGGCCTAGCGGGAGGGCCCACCTACAATGAGCAGTTCTTC. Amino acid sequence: CSVVGLAGGPTYNEQFF.

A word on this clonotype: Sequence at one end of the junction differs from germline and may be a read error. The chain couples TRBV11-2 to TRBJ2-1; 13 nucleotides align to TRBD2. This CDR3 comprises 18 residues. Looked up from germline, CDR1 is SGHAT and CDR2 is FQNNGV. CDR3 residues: CASSLGGLAGSLYNEQFF. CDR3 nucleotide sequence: TGTGCCAGCAGTTTAGGGGGACTAGCGGGATCATTATACAATGAGCAGTTCTTC. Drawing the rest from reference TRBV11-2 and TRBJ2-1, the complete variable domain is EAGVAQSPRYKIIEKRQSVAFWCNPISGHATLYWYQQILGQGPKLLIQFQNNGVVDDSQLPKDRFSAERLKGVDSTLKIQPAKLEDSAVYLCASSLGGLAGSLYNEQFFGPGTRLTVL.

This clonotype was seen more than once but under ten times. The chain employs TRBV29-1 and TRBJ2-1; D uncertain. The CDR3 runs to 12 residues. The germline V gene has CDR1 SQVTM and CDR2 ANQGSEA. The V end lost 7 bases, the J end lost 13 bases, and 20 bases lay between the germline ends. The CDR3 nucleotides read TGCAGCGCCCTATCGGCTACACCAGGACAGTTCTTC. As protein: CSALSATPGQFF.

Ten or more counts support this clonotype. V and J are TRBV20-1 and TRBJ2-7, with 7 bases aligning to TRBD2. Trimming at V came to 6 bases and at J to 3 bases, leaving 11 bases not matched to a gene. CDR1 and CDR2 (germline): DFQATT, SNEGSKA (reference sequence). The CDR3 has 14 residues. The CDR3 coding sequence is TGCAGTGCCACCGACGCTAGCGGAATCTACGAGCAGTACTTC. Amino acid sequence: CSATDASGIYEQYF.

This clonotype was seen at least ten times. The CDR3 DNA reads TGTGCCAGTGGACAGGGGACTCAGCCCCAGCATTTT. It codes for CASGQGTQPQHF. The chain joins TRBV9 to TRBJ1-5; TRBD1 matches at 9 bases. Germline CDR1 reads SGDLS; CDR2 reads YYNGEE. The CDR3 runs to 12 residues. V lost 8 bases to trimming and J lost 6 bases; unmatched junction nucleotides: 3.

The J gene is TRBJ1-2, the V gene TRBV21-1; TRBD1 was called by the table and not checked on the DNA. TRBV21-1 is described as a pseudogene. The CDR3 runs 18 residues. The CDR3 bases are TGTGCCAGCAGCGAGGGACAGGGAGGTATCGGAAATAACTATGGCTACACCTTC. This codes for CASSEGQGGIGNNYGYTF.

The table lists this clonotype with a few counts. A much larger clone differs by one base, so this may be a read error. CDR3 protein: CASSLRHTQYF. Written as DNA, the CDR3 is TGTGCCAGCAGTTTACGGCATACGCAGTATTTT. The chain is built from TRBV12-3 or TRBV12-4 and TRBJ2-3; D is undetermined. CDR3 length: 11 amino acids. V gave up 2 bases and J gave up 7 bases, with 4 bases separating them.

CDR3 sequence (DNA): TGCAGTGCTAGACAGGGGCTAAACAATGAGCAGTTCTTC. It is translated as CSARQGLNNEQFF. V and J are TRBV20-1 and TRBJ2-1, with a weak D call TRBD1 (6 bases). The V and J ends lost 2 bases and 5 bases respectively, with 10 bases between them. The CDR3 is 13 residues long. Germline CDR1 is DFQATT and CDR2 is SNEGSKA (reference sequence).

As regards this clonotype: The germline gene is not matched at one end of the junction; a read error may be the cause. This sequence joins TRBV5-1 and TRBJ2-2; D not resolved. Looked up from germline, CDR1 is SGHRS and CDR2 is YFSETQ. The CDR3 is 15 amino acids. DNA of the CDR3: TGCGCCAGCAGGTTGGTTGGCGGTAACACCGGGGAGCTGTTTTTT. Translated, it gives CASRLVGGNTGELFF. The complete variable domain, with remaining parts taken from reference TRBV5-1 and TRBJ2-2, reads KAGVTQTPRYLIKTRGQQVTLSCSPISGHRSVSWYQQTPGQGLQFLFEYFSETQRNKGNFPGRFSGRQFSNSRSEMNVSTLELGDSALYLCASRLVGGNTGELFFGEGSRLTVL.

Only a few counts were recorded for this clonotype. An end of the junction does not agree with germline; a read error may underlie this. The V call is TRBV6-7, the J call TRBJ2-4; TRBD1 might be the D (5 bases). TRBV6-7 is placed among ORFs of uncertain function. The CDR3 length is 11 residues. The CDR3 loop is CASSRPRLGAF. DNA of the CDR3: TGTGCCAGCAGCCGGCCTCGACTTGGGGCCTTC.

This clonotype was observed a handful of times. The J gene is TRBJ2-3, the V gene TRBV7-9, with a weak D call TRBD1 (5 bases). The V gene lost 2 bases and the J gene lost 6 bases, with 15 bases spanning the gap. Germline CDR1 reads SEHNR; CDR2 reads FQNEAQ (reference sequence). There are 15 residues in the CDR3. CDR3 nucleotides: TGTGCCAGCAGCTTATATCCAGGGCACTTGGATACGCAGTATTTT. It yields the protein CASSLYPGHLDTQYF.